The sequence of this T cell receptor (beta chain) was determined in a study of cytomegalovirus exposure and HLA in healthy donors. Study-level results: Sequencing had likely introduced a cluster of highly shared sequence variants as an artifact. Within a later analysis, the majority of CMV-associated TCR beta chains appeared HLA-restricted.

Trimming at V came to 5 bases and at J to 6 bases, leaving 17 bases not matched to a gene. The CDR3 extends over 17 amino acids. From germline, CDR1 is SGHAT and CDR2 FQNNGV. PCR involved 60 Vbeta and 13 Jbeta primers. Authors' methods: A later analysis tallied 75 million to 80 million unique TCR beta chains, some 10 million of them shared. The data were produced by immunoSEQ multiplex PCR, yet TCRdb's version contains in-frame clones alone and is incomplete. V and J calls and clone size come straight from that table; D and trimming were deduced from the DNA. The sample lists 100,000 to 150,000 clones, 17% seen once, with 2.9% in the top ten. Note on this clone: The antigen remains undetermined.

Material: PBMCs. The clonotype comes from a female donor in good health and CMV-seropositive. The chain joins TRBV11-2 to TRBJ2-7; 9 nucleotides match TRBD1. CDR3 residues: CASSAYPSGTGWSEQYF. Here the CDR3 DNA reads TGTGCCAGCAGCGCTTATCCCTCCGGGACAGGGTGGTCCGAGCAGTACTTC.